This T cell receptor (beta chain) emerged from a study of blood T cell repertoires in COVID-19. Across the study: Samples taken during acute and convalescent COVID-19 were collected in the United States, Italy and Spain. The cDNA or gDNA used as material had been derived from T cells, B-cell-depleted T cells, or PBMCs.

In the authors' workflow: From reference gene primer amplification, estimates of nucleated cell counts were derived. Profiling relied on immunoSEQ multiplex PCR, and the TCRdb table lists in-frame clones only, not all of them. The V and J calls and clone size are taken from that table; D and trimming were inferred from the DNA. The table includes about 300,000 clones, approximately 88% detected once. V lost 6 bases and J 9 bases, leaving 18 bases between the germline ends. The CDR3 has 13 residues. Per the germline V gene, CDR1 is MDHEN and CDR2 is SYDVKM. The clonotype originates from a woman aged 25 to 39 who had recovered from COVID-19. The chain is built from TRBV28 and TRBJ2-7, with D unresolved. The sample was peripheral blood. The CDR3 loop reads CASSPPSLSGQYF. The CDR3 DNA reads as TGTGCCAGCAGCCCGCCGTCCCTCTCCGGGCAGTACTTC.